The rows below give T cell receptor beta chains drawn from one sample of a study of response to subunit inactivated influenza vaccine. TCRdb itself ran the RT-PCR reads through MiXCR, one entry per CDR3 protein. The sample shows hundreds of thousands of distinct CDR3 sequences, 25% of them seen only once. The sequences come from CD4+ T cells sorted from PBMCs, collected about 5 days after vaccination. The receptors were sampled from a man aged 45 to 65 who received an inactivated influenza vaccine. CDR3s include the opening cysteine and the closing phenylalanine or tryptophan. D genes are given only for firm matches. A clone size is listed for some rows: how often the clone was seen (once, few, many), or a class if it is expanded.

CASSYSRVGSRGNYEQYF | TGTGCCAGCAGTTACTCGAGGGTAGGATCCAGGGGAAACTACGAGCAGTACTTC | few | TRBV6-5 | . | TRBJ2-7
CASSWQAGGSSSYNEQFF | TGTGCCAGCAGTTGGCAAGCGGGAGGGTCCAGCTCCTACAATGAGCAGTTCTTC | . | TRBV6-5 | TRBD2 | TRBJ2-1
CASSFMRGETQYF | TGTGCCAGCAGTTTCATGAGGGGTGAGACCCAGTACTTC | few | TRBV12-3/TRBV12-4 | . | TRBJ2-5
CASSGNTGFAYEQYF | TGCGCCAGCAGCGGAAACACGGGGTTTGCCTACGAGCAGTACTTC | . | TRBV4-3 | . | TRBJ2-7
CASSITSGETQYF | TGTGCCAGCAGTATAACTAGCGGGGAGACCCAGTACTTC | few | TRBV28 | TRBD2 | TRBJ2-5
CASSLDRENEQFF | TGTGCCAGCAGCTTAGATCGGGAAAATGAGCAGTTCTTC | few | TRBV7-6 | . | TRBJ2-1
CASSPVAFVAGVSNEQYF | TGTGCCAGCTCACCGGTGGCCTTTGTTGCGGGAGTTTCAAACGAGCAGTACTTC | . | TRBV18 | TRBD2 | TRBJ2-7
CASSSGTGSGTGELFF | TGTGCCAGCAGTTCCGGGACAGGGAGCGGTACCGGGGAGCTGTTTTTT | . | TRBV12-3/TRBV12-4 | TRBD1 | TRBJ2-2
CASSLSSINQPQHF | TGTGCCAGCAGCTTGTCCAGTATTAATCAGCCCCAGCATTTT | . | TRBV5-5 | . | TRBJ1-5
CASSQLIPASGSASSYNEQFF | TGCGCCAGCAGCCAACTAATCCCCGCTAGCGGGAGCGCAAGCTCCTACAATGAGCAGTTCTTC | few | TRBV4-1 | TRBD2 | TRBJ2-1
CASSQPLGGGAGYTF | TGTGCCAGCAGCCAACCGCTGGGGGGAGGTGCTGGCTACACCTTC | few | TRBV4-2 | . | TRBJ1-2
CASSQWDRGSYEQYF | TGTGCCAGCAGCCAGTGGGACAGGGGGTCCTACGAGCAGTACTTC | few | TRBV7-2 | TRBD1 | TRBJ2-7
CASRVTGSYTEAFF | TGTGCCAGCAGAGTGACAGGGAGTTATACTGAAGCTTTCTTT | few | TRBV27 | TRBD1 | TRBJ1-1
CASSLDLGYEQFF | TGCGCCAGCAGCTTGGATTTGGGGTATGAGCAGTTCTTC | . | TRBV5-1 | . | TRBJ2-1
CSATMGGNYEQYF | TGCAGTGCCACCATGGGGGGGAACTACGAGCAGTACTTC | . | TRBV20-1 | TRBD2 | TRBJ2-7
CASSHPLGTSGGPYTRTDTQYF | TGCGCCAGCAGCCATCCCCTGGGGACTAGCGGGGGGCCATACACCCGCACAGATACGCAGTATTTT | few | TRBV4-1 | TRBD2 | TRBJ2-3
CASSLLAGIDTQYF | TGTGCCAGCAGCTTATTGGCGGGGATAGATACGCAGTATTTT | . | TRBV11-2 | . | TRBJ2-3
CASSQERTPVAGELFF | TGCGCCAGCAGCCAAGAAAGGACTCCTGTCGCCGGGGAGCTGTTTTTT | . | TRBV4-3 | . | TRBJ2-2
CASSFDRYYEQYF | TGCGCCAGCAGCTTCGACAGGTACTACGAGCAGTACTTC | few | TRBV7-2 | . | TRBJ2-7
CASSRNRGQETQYF | TGCGCCAGCAGCCGGAACAGGGGCCAAGAGACCCAGTACTTC | . | TRBV5-1 | TRBD1 | TRBJ2-5
CASSFGISTDTQYF | TGCGCCAGCAGCTTCGGGATCAGCACAGATACGCAGTATTTT | . | TRBV5-1 | . | TRBJ2-3
CSVDLAGLGEQFF | TGCAGCGTTGATCTCGCGGGGCTGGGTGAGCAGTTCTTC | . | TRBV29-1 | . | TRBJ2-1
CASSYAQNNEQFF | TGTGCCAGCAGTTACGCACAGAACAATGAGCAGTTCTTC | many | TRBV6-5 | . | TRBJ2-1
CASSQFNEQYF | TGTGCCAGCAGCCAATTTAACGAGCAGTACTTC | few | TRBV14 | . | TRBJ2-7
CASSYMIGVNTDTQYF | TGTGCCAGCAGTTACATGATCGGGGTAAACACAGATACGCAGTATTTT | few | TRBV6-5 | . | TRBJ2-3
CASSSGNVGPQHF | TGTGCCAGCAGCTCGGGGAACGTGGGCCCCCAGCATTTT | few | TRBV7-9 | . | TRBJ1-5
CASSYSISYEQYF | TGTGCCAGCAGTTACTCGATATCCTACGAGCAGTACTTC | few | TRBV6-2/TRBV6-3 | . | TRBJ2-7
CASSERNRAVTF | TGCGCCAGCAGTGAAAGGAACAGGGCGGTCACCTTC | . | TRBV10-2 | . | TRBJ1-2
CASRPRLAGVGEQYF | TGTGCCAGCAGGCCTAGACTAGCGGGAGTTGGCGAGCAGTACTTC | . | TRBV6-1 | TRBD2 | TRBJ2-7
CASSGERPSSYNEQFF | TGCGCCAGCAGTGGGGAGCGGCCCAGCTCCTACAATGAGCAGTTCTTC | . | TRBV5-1 | . | TRBJ2-1
CRLAGLDTQYF | TGCAGGTTAGCGGGACTAGATACGCAGTATTTT | . | TRBV20-1 | TRBD2 | TRBJ2-3
CASSERMGNTEAFF | TGTGCCAGCAGTGAACGGATGGGGAACACTGAAGCTTTCTTT | . | TRBV25-1 | . | TRBJ1-1
CASSIESPSYNSPLHF | TGTGCCAGCAGTATAGAGTCTCCCTCCTATAATTCACCCCTCCACTTT | . | TRBV27 | . | TRBJ1-6
CASSFSGQGNNEQFF | TGTGCCAGCAGTTTTTCTGGACAGGGGAACAATGAGCAGTTCTTC | few | TRBV6-5 | TRBD1 | TRBJ2-1
CASSLKFNSPLHF | TGTGCCAGCAGCTTAAAATTTAATTCACCCCTCCACTTT | . | TRBV7-2 | . | TRBJ1-6
CSVHGLGGNTGELFF | TGCAGCGTCCACGGACTTGGGGGGAACACCGGGGAGCTGTTTTTT | . | TRBV29-1 | . | TRBJ2-2
CASSQDPVNGETQYF | TGTGCCAGCAGCCAAGATCCGGTAAACGGGGAGACCCAGTACTTC | few | TRBV3-1 | . | TRBJ2-5
CSARGLAGDYEQYF | TGCAGTGCTAGGGGACTAGCGGGGGACTACGAGCAGTACTTC | . | TRBV20-1 | TRBD2 | TRBJ2-7
CASSHRMTIIDNEQFF | TGTGCCAGCAGCCATCGGATGACCATAATAGACAATGAGCAGTTCTTC | . | TRBV3-1 | . | TRBJ2-1
CASSLARPTGLAGGQETQYF | TGTGCCAGCAGCCTTGCCCGTCCTACGGGACTAGCGGGGGGACAAGAGACCCAGTACTTC | few | TRBV6-2/TRBV6-3 | TRBD2 | TRBJ2-5
CASRPGPSYNEQFF | TGTGCCAGCAGGCCGGGCCCTTCCTACAATGAGCAGTTCTTC | few | TRBV12-3/TRBV12-4 | . | TRBJ2-1
CASSWGTSGKDEQYF | TGTGCCAGCAGCTGGGGGACTAGCGGGAAGGACGAGCAGTACTTC | . | TRBV7-2 | TRBD2 | TRBJ2-7
CAWRRLVTGELFF | TGTGCCTGGAGGCGACTTGTCACCGGGGAGCTGTTTTTT | . | TRBV30 | . | TRBJ2-2
CASSIDPGQVMSRDEQFF | TGTGCCAGTAGTATAGATCCGGGACAGGTGATGTCTCGGGATGAGCAGTTCTTC | . | TRBV19 | TRBD1 | TRBJ2-1
CASSSGQGLYNSPLHF | TGTGCCAGCAGCTCCGGACAGGGGCTCTATAATTCACCCCTCCACTTT | few | TRBV5-5 | TRBD1 | TRBJ1-6
CATSPGTGPGANVLTF | TGTGCCACCAGTCCGGGGACAGGGCCTGGGGCCAACGTCCTGACTTTC | . | TRBV24-1 | TRBD1 | TRBJ2-6
CAWSPRVGDTQYF | TGTGCCTGGAGTCCTAGGGTGGGAGATACGCAGTATTTT | few | TRBV30 | . | TRBJ2-3
CASSSSGGSTDTQYF | TGTGCCAGCAGCTCTAGCGGGGGGTCCACAGATACGCAGTATTTT | few | TRBV11-1 | TRBD2 | TRBJ2-3
CASSVGSAGGPYEQFF | TGTGCCAGCAGCGTAGGAAGTGCGGGAGGGCCCTATGAGCAGTTCTTC | few | TRBV9 | TRBD2 | TRBJ2-1
CASSLRQTRNTEAFF | TGCGCCAGCAGCCTAAGGCAGACAAGGAACACTGAAGCTTTCTTT | . | TRBV5-1 | . | TRBJ1-1
CASSFRRGGNTGELFF | TGTGCCAGCAGCTTTAGGAGGGGGGGCAACACCGGGGAGCTGTTTTTT | . | TRBV7-2 | . | TRBJ2-2
CASSAGWTNYGYTF | TGTGCCAGCAGCGCGGGGTGGACTAACTATGGCTACACCTTC | . | TRBV7-9 | . | TRBJ1-2